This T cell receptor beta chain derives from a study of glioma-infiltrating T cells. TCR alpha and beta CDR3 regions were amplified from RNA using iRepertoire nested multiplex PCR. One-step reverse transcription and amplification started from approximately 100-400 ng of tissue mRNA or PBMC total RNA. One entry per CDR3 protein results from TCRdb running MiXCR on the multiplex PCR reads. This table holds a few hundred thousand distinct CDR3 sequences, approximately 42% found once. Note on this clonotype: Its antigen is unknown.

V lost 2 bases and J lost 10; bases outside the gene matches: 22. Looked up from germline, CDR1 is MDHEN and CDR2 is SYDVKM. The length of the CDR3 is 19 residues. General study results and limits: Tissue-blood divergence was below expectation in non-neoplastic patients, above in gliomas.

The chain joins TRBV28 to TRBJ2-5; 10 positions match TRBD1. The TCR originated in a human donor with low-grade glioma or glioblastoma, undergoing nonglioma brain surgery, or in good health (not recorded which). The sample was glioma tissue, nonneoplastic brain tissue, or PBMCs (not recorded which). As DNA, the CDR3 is TGTGCCAGCAGTTTAAGGCTATATCGGCGAGGGACAGGGGAGAGGAGCCAGTACTTC. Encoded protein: CASSLRLYRRGTGERSQYF. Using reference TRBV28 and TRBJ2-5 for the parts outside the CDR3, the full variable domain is DVKVTQSSRYLVKRTGEKVFLECVQDMDHENMFWYRQDPGLGLRLIYFSYDVKMKEKGDIPEGYSVSREKKERFSLILESASTNQTSMYLCASSLRLYRRGTGERSQYFGPGTRLLVL.